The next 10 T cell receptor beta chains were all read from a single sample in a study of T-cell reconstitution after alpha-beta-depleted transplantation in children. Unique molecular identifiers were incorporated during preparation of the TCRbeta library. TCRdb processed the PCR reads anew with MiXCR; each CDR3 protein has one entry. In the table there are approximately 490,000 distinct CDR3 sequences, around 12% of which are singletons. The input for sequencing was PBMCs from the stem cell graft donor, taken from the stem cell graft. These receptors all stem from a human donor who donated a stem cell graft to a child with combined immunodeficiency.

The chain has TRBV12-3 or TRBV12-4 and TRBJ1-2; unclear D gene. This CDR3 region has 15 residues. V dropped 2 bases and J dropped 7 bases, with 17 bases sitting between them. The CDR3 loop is CASSLYVGQEGGYTF. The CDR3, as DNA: TGTGCCAGCAGTTTATATGTAGGGCAGGAAGGTGGCTACACCTTC.

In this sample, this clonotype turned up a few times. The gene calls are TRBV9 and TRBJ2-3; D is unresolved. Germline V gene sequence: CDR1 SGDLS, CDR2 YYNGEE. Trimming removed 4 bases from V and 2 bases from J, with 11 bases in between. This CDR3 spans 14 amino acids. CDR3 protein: CASSFLSATDTQYF. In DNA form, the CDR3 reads TGTGCCAGCAGCTTTCTCAGCGCCACAGATACGCAGTATTTT. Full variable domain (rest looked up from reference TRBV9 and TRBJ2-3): DSGVTQTPKHLITATGQRVTLRCSPRSGDLSVYWYQQSLDQGLQFLIQYYNGEERAKGNILERFSAQQFPDLHSELNLSSLELGDSALYFCASSFLSATDTQYFGPGTRLTVL.

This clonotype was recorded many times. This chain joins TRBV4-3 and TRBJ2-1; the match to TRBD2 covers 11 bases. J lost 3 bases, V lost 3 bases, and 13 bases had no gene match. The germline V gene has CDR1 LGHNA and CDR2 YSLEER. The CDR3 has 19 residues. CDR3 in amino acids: CASSQTFPGLADYYNEQFF. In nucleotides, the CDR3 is TGCGCCAGCAGCCAGACATTCCCGGGACTAGCGGATTACTACAATGAGCAGTTCTTC.

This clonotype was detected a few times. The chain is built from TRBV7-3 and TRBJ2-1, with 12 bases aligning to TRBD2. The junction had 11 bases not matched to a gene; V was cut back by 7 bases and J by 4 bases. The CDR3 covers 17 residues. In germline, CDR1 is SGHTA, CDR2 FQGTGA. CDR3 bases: TGTGCCAGCACTCGGAGGACTAGCGGGGACCCATACAATGAGCAGTTCTTC. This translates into CASTRRTSGDPYNEQFF.

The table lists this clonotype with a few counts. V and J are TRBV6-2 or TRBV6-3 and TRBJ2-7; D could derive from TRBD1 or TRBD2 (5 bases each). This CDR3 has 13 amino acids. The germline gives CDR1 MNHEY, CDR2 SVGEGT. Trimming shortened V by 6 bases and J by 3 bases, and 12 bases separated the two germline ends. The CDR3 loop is CASRGRAIYEQYF. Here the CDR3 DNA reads TGTGCCAGCAGGGGACGGGCGATCTACGAGCAGTACTTC.

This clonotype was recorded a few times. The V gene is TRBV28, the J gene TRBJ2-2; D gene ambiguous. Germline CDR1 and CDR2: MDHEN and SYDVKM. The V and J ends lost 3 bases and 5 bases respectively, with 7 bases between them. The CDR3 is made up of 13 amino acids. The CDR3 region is CASSFRITGELFF. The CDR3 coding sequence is TGTGCCAGCAGTTTCAGAATAACCGGGGAGCTGTTTTTT.

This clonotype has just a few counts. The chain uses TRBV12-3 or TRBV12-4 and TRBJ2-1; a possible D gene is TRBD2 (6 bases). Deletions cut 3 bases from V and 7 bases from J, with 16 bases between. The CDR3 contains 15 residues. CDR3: CASSFGAAGINEQFF. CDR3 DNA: TGTGCCAGCAGTTTTGGAGCGGCGGGGATAAATGAGCAGTTCTTC.

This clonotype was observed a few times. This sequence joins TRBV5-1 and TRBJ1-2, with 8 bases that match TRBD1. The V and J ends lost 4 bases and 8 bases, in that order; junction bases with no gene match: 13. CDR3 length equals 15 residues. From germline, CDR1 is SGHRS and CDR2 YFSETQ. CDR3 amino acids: CASSPYTDREAGYTF. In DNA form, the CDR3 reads TGCGCCAGCAGCCCCTATACGGACAGGGAAGCGGGCTACACCTTC.

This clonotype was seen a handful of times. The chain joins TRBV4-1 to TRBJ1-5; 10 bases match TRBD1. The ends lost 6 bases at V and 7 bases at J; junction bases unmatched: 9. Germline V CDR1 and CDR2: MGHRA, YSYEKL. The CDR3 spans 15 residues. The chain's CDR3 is CASSPSGQGMQPQHF. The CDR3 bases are TGCGCCAGCAGTCCATCGGGACAGGGGATGCAGCCCCAGCATTTT.

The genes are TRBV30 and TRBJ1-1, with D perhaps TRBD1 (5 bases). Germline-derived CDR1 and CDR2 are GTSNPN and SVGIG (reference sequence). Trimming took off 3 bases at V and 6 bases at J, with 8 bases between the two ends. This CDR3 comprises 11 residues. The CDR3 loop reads CAWSGASEAFF. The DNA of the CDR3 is TGTGCCTGGAGCGGGGCATCTGAAGCTTTCTTT.